The present T cell receptor beta chain was sequenced within a study of T cell clonotyping in hematopoietic cell transplantation. Notes on the study in general: Cells were unsorted, so CD4 and CD8 contributions were not separated. At the given depth, recipient repertoires were over 95% de novo clonotypes. Pathologically expanded recipient clonotypes increased progressively from day 30 to day 180 as diversity fell.

As regards this clone: Its specificity is not known.

Repertoires were generated with immunoSEQ multiplex PCR, while TCRdb's copy carries only in-frame clones and drops some. The table shows fewer than 30,000 clones, with around 95% occurring only once. V lost 2 bases to trimming and J lost 5 bases, with 16 bases between them. This CDR3 has 16 amino acids. The germline CDR1 and CDR2 sequences are LGHNA and YNFKEQ. The TCR was taken from a man between 50 and 59 years old in good health. Some clones in this sample may be carry-over from other donors' samples. The sample consisted of peripheral blood mononuclear cells. The chain couples TRBV4-2 to TRBJ1-5, with a possible D match to TRBD1 (5 bases). The CDR3 DNA follows: TGTGCCAGCAGCCAATGGGATAGACAGCTTGATCAGCCCCAGCATTTT. Protein product: CASSQWDRQLDQPQHF.